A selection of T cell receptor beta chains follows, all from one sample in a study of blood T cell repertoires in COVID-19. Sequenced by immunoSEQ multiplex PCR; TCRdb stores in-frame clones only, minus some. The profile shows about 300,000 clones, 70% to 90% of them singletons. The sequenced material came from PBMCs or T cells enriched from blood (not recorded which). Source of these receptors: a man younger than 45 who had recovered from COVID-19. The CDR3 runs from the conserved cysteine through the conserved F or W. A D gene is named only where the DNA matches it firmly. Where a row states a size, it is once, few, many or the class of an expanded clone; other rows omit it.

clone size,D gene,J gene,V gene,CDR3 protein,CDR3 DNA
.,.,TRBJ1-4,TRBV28,CASSHRRSGEKLFF,TGTGCCAGCAGTCATCGGAGGTCGGGTGAAAAACTGTTTTTT
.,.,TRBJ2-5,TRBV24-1,CATSDFRGQETQYF,TGTGCCACCAGTGATTTCCGGGGACAAGAGACCCAGTACTTC
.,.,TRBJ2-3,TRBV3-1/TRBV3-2,CASSPQGWGTDTQYF,TGTGCCAGCAGCCCACAGGGTTGGGGCACAGATACGCAGTATTTT
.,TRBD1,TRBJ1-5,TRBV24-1,CATSGGIRGTDQPQHF,TGTGCCACCAGTGGAGGGATCAGGGGGACCGATCAGCCCCAGCATTTT
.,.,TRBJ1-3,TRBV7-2,CASSSFRGGAAGNTIYF,TGTGCCAGCAGCTCCTTTAGGGGGGGGGCCGCTGGAAACACCATATATTTT
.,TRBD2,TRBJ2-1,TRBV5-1,CASSGLAGGGDYNEQFF,TGCGCCAGCAGCGGACTAGCGGGAGGGGGGGACTACAATGAGCAGTTCTTC
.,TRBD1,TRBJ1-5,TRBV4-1,CASSQHPGQGANQPQHF,TGCGCCAGCAGCCAACACCCCGGACAGGGCGCTAATCAGCCCCAGCATTTT
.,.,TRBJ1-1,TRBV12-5,CASGFGVGTEAFF,TGTGCTAGTGGTTTCGGGGTGGGCACTGAAGCTTTCTTT
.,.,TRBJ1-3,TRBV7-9,CASSLESTEPGNTIYF,TGTGCCAGCAGCTTAGAGAGCACCGAGCCTGGAAACACCATATATTTT
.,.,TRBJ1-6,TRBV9,CASSLEHDSPLHF,TGTGCCAGCAGTCTCGAACACGATTCACCCCTCCACTTT
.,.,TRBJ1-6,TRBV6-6,CASRPPQGNNSPLHF,TGTGCCAGCAGACCCCCTCAGGGGAATAATTCACCCCTCCACTTT
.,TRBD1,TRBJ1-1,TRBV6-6,CASNRDSLRAEAFF,TGTGCCAGCAATCGGGACAGCCTTAGGGCTGAAGCTTTCTTT
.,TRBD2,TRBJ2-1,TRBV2,CASSERTSGDYNEQFF,TGTGCCAGCAGTGAAAGGACTAGCGGAGACTACAATGAGCAGTTCTTC
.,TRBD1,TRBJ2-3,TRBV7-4,CASSSLRDRPQYF,TGTGCCAGCAGCTCCCTTCGGGACAGGCCGCAGTATTTT
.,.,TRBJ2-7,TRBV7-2,CASSDRIDGLEQYF,TGTGCCAGCAGCGACCGGATAGATGGGCTCGAGCAGTACTTC
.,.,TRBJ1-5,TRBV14,CASSRRQLNQPQHF,TGTGCCAGCAGCAGACGACAGCTCAATCAGCCCCAGCATTTT
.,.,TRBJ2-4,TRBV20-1,CGTGGGNIQYF,TGCGGAACGGGGGGCGGGAACATTCAGTACTTC
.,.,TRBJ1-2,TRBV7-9,CASIQSLQGPYGYTF,TGTGCCAGCATCCAGAGCCTACAGGGACCTTATGGCTACACCTTC
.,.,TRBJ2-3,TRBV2,CASSAIGRGLDTQYF,TGTGCCAGCAGTGCTATAGGCAGGGGCTTAGATACGCAGTATTTT
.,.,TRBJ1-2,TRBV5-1,CASSLDHDRRWGGGGYTF,TGCGCCAGCAGCTTGGATCATGACAGGCGCTGGGGGGGTGGTGGCTACACCTTC
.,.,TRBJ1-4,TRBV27,CASSPKYLRRETTNEKLFF,TGTGCCAGCAGTCCTAAGTACCTCCGTCGCGAAACAACTAATGAAAAACTGTTTTTT
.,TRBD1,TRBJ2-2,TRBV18,CASSPPGQANTGELFF,TGTGCCAGCTCACCACCGGGACAGGCGAACACCGGGGAGCTGTTTTTT
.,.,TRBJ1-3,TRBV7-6,CASSLAWGGSGNTIYF,TGTGCCAGCAGCTTAGCGTGGGGGGGCTCTGGAAACACCATATATTTT
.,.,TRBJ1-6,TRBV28,CASSFDPGYTLHF,TGTGCCAGCAGTTTTGATCCAGGGTATACCCTCCACTTT
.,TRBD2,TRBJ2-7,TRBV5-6,CASSMGWLKREGLYEQYF,TGTGCCAGCAGCATGGGGTGGCTTAAGCGGGAGGGCCTATACGAGCAGTACTTC
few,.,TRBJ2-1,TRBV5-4,CASSEAGGWPSYNEQFF,TGTGCCAGCAGCGAGGCCGGAGGGTGGCCCTCCTACAATGAGCAGTTCTTC
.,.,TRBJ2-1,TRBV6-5,CASSYAARGEQFF,TGTGCCAGCAGTTACGCGGCTCGAGGTGAGCAGTTCTTC
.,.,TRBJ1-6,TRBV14,CASSQSFRNSPLHF,TGTGCCAGCAGCCAAAGCTTCCGGAATTCACCCCTCCACTTT
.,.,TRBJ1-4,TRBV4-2,CASSQGGGFGEKLFF,TGTGCCAGCAGCCAAGGGGGAGGGTTTGGTGAAAAACTGTTTTTT
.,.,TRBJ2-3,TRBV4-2,CASSQGSPADTDTQYF,TGTGCCAGCAGCCAAGGCAGTCCAGCGGACACAGATACGCAGTATTTT
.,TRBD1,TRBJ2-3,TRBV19,CASRRQGRSADTQYF,TGTGCCAGTAGACGACAGGGTAGGAGTGCAGATACGCAGTATTTT
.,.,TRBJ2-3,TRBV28,CASSLIRGGSADTQYF,TGTGCCAGCAGTTTAATTAGGGGCGGTAGTGCAGATACGCAGTATTTT
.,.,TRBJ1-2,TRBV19,CASSIVMDNLYGYTF,TGTGCCAGTAGTATAGTCATGGACAACCTCTATGGCTACACCTTC
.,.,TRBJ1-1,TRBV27,CASRTKLTALNTEAFF,TGTGCCAGCAGGACCAAACTGACAGCCCTGAACACTGAAGCTTTCTTT
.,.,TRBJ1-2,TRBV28,CASSQWGHYGYTF,TGTGCCAGCAGTCAATGGGGGCACTATGGCTACACCTTC
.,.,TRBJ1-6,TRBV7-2,CASSFSNSPLHF,TGTGCCAGCAGCTTTTCGAATTCACCCCTCCACTTT
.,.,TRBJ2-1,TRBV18,CASSPQVSTSSYNEQFF,TGTGCCAGCTCACCACAAGTGTCAACGAGCTCCTACAATGAGCAGTTCTTC
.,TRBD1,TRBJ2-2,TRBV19,CASRRTGSNTGELFF,TGTGCCAGTAGGAGGACAGGATCGAACACCGGGGAGCTGTTTTTT
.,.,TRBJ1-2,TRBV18,CASSPLLQGGYTF,TGTGCCAGCTCACCCCTGTTACAGGGTGGCTACACCTTC
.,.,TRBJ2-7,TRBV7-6,CASSLALPGEQYF,TGTGCCAGCAGCTTAGCGCTTCCAGGCGAGCAGTACTTC
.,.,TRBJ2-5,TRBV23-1,CASSHALSKGVPEKETQYF,TGCGCCAGCAGTCATGCCCTTTCTAAGGGGGTACCGGAAAAAGAGACCCAGTACTTC
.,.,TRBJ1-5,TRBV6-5,CASSWGPNQPQHF,TGTGCCAGCAGTTGGGGGCCGAATCAGCCCCAGCATTTT
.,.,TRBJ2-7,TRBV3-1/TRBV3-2,CASSVRGGATRVHEQYF,TGTGCCAGCAGCGTACGGGGCGGGGCAACGAGGGTCCACGAGCAGTACTTC
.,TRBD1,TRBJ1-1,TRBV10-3,CAISEIQGQNTEAFF,TGTGCCATCAGTGAGATACAGGGGCAGAACACTGAAGCTTTCTTT
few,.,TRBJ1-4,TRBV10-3,CAISESGSTNEKLFF,TGTGCCATCAGTGAGTCCGGGTCAACTAATGAAAAACTGTTTTTT
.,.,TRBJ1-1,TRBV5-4,CASSFLQGRNTEAFF,TGTGCCAGCAGCTTTTTACAGGGTAGGAACACTGAAGCTTTCTTT
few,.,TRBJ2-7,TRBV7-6,CASSPVQQVGGSYEQYF,TGTGCCAGCAGCCCCGTACAACAGGTGGGAGGCTCCTACGAGCAGTACTTC
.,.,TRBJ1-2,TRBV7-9,CASSDDRGGAHYGYTF,TGTGCCAGCAGCGACGATCGAGGAGGGGCGCACTATGGCTACACCTTC
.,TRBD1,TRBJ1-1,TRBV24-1,CATSDPNTGGVEAFF,TGTGCCACCAGTGACCCAAATACAGGGGGTGTTGAAGCTTTCTTT
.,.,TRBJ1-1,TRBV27,CATTGWAEAFF,TGTGCCACAACAGGGTGGGCTGAAGCTTTCTTT